This T cell receptor beta chain was observed in a study of T cells expressing NK-cell markers. General observations from the study: A few donors showed these clonotypes also leading the CD3+CD56-NKG2C+ fraction.

Germline values: CDR1 ENHRY, CDR2 SYGVKD. The CDR3 contains 14 residues. Using the 5' RACE reads, TCRdb records one entry per CDR3 protein without DNA. Its clone listing holds 300,000 to 450,000 distinct CDR3 sequences. Notes on this clonotype: Its antigen is currently unknown.

The gene calls are TRBV10-3 and TRBJ2-7; the TCRdb call, TRBD1, lacks DNA for checking. The sequence was obtained from a man aged 18-75 years in good health. What was sequenced was blood T cells: a sorted CD56 or NKG2C T cell subset, CD4+ or CD8+ T cells, or bulk PBMC T cells (not recorded which). CDR3 amino acids: CAISSPTQGYEQYF.